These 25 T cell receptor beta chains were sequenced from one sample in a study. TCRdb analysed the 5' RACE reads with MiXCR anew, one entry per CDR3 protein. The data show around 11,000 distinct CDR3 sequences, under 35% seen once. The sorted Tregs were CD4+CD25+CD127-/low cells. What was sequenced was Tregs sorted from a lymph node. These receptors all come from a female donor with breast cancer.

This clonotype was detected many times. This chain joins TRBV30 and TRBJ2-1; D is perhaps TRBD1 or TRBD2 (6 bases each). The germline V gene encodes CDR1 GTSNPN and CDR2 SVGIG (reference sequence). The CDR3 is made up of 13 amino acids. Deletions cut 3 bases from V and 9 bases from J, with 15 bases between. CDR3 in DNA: TGTGCCTGGAGCGGGAGCGCCAGGGGTGAGCAGTTCTTC. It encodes CAWSGSARGEQFF.

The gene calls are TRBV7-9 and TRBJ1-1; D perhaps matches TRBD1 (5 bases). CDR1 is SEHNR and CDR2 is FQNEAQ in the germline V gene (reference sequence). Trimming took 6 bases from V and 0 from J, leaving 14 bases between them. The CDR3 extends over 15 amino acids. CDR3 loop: CASSYLDRMNTEAFF. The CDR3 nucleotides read TGTGCCAGCAGTTACCTCGACAGAATGAACACTGAAGCTTTCTTT.

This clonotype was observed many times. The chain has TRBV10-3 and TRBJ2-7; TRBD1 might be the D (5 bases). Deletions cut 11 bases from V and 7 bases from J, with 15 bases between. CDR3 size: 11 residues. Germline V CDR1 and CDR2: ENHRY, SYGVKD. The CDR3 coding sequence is TGTGCCTCCGGGCAGGGCCAAGAGCAGTACTTC. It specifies CASGQGQEQYF.

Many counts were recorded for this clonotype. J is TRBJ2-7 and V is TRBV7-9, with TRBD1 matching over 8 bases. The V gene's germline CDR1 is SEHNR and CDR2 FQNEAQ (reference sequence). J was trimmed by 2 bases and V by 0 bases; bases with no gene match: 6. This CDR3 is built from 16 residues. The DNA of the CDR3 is TGTGCCAGCAGCTTAGCCCCGGACAGGGAAACCTACGAGCAGTACTTC. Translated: CASSLAPDRETYEQYF.

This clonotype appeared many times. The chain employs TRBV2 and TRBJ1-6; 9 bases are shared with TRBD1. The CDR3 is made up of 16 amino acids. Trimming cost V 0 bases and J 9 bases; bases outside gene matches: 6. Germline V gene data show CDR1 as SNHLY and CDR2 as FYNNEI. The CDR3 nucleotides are TGTGCCAGCAGTGAAGCGCACAGGGGGCAGGGTTCACCCCTCCACTTT. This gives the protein CASSEAHRGQGSPLHF.

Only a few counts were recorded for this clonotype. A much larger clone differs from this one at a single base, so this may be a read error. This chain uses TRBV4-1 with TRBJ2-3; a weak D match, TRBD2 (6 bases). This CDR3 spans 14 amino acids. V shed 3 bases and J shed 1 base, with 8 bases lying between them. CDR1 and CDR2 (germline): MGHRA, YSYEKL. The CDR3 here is CASSQASGTDTQYF. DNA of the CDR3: TGCGCCAGCAGCCAGGCTAGCGGCACAGATACGCAGTATTTT.

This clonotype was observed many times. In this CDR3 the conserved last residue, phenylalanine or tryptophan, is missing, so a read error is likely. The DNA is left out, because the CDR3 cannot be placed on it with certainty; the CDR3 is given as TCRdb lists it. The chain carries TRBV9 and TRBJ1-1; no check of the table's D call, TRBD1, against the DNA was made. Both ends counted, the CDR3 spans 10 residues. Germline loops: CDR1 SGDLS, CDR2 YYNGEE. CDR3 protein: CASSVELGSL.

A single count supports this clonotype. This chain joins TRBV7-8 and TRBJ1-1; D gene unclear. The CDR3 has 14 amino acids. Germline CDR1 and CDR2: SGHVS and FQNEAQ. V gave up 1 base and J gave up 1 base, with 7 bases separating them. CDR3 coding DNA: TGTGCCAGCAGCTTAGTAGGTCGGAACACTGAAGCTTTCTTT. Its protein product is CASSLVGRNTEAFF.

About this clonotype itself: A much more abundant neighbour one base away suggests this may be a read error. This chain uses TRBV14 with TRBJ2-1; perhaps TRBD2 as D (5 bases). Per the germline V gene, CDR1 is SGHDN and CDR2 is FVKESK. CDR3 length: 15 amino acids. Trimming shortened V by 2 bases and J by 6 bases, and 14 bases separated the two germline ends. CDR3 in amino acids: CASSQLGGCINEQFF. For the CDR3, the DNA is TGTGCCAGCAGCCAACTGGGCGGGTGCATCAATGAGCAGTTCTTC.

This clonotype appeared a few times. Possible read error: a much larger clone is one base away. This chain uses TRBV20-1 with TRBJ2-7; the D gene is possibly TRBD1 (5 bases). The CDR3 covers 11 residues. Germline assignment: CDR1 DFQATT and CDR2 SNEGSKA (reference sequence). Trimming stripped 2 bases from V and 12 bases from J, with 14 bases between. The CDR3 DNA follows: TGCAGTGCTAGACCAGGGCTCCTTGGGTACTTC. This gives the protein CSARPGLLGYF.

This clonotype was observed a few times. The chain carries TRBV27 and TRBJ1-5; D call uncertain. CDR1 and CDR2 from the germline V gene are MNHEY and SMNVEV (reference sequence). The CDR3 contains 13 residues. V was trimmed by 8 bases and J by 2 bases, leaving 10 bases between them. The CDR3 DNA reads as TGTGCCAGCTCCCGAGCGGGCAATCAGCCCCAGCATTTT. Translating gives CASSRAGNQPQHF.

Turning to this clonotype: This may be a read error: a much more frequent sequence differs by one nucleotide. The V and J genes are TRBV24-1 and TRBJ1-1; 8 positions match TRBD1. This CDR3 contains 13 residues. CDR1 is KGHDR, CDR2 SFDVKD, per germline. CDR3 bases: TGTACCACCAGTGACCCCGACAGGGGAGCAGCTTTCTTT. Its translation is CTTSDPDRGAAFF.

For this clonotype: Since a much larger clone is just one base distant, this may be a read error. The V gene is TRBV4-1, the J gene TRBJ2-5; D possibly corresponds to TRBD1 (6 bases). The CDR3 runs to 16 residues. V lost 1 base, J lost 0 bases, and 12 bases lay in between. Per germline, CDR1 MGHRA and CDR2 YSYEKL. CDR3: CASSQGWTDNQETQYF. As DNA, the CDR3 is TGCGCCAGCAGCCAAGGTTGGACAGACAACCAAGAGACCCAGTACTTC.

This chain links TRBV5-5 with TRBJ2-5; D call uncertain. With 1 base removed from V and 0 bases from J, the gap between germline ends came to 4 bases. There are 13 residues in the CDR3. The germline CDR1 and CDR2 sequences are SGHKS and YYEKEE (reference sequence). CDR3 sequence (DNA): TGTGCCAGCAGCTTGCCGTACCAAGAGACCCAGTACTTC. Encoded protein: CASSLPYQETQYF.

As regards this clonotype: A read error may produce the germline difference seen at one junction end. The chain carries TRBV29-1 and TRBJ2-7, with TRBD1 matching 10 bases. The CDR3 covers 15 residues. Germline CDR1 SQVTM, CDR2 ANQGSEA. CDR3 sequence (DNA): TGCAGCGTACCCGGATACGGACAGGGGGGCTACGAGCAGCGCTTC. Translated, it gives CSVPGYGQGGYEQRF.

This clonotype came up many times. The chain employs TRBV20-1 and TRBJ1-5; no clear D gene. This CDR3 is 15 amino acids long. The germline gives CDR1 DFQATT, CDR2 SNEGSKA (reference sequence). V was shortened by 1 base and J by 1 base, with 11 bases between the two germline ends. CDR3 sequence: CSARAGKGSNQPQHF. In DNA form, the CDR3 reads TGCAGTGCTAGAGCCGGGAAGGGAAGCAATCAGCCCCAGCATTTT.

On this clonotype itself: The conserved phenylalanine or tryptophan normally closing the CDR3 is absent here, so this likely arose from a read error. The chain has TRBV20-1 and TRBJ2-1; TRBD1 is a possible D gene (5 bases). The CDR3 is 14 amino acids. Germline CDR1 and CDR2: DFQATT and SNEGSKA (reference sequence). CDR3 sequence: CSFQDRSSYSEQFS. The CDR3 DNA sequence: TGCAGTTTCCAAGACAGAAGCTCCTACAGTGAGCAGTTCTCC.

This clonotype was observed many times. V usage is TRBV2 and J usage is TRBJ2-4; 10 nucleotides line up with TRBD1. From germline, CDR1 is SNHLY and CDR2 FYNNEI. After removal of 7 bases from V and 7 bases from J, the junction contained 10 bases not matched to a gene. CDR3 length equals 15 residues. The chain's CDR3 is CASTGTGENANIQYF. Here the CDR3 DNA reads TGTGCCAGCACTGGGACAGGGGAAAATGCTAACATTCAGTACTTC.

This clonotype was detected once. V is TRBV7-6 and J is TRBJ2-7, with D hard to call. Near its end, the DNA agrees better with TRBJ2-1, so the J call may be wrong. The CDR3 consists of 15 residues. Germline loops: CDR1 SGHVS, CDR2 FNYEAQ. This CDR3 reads CASNFRKSSYNEQFF. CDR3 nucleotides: TGTGCCAGCAACTTTAGGAAGAGCTCCTACAATGAGCAGTTCTTC.

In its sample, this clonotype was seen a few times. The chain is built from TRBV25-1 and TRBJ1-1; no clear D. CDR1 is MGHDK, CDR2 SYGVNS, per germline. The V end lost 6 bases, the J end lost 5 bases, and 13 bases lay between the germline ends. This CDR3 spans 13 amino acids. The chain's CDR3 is CASSITGGTEAFF. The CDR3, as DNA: TGTGCCAGCAGCATTACCGGTGGGACTGAAGCTTTCTTT. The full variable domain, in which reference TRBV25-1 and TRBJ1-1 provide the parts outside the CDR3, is EADIYQTPRYLVIGTGKKITLECSQTMGHDKMYWYQQDPGMELHLIHYSYGVNSTEKGDLSSESTVSRIRTEHFPLTLESARPSHTSQYLCASSITGGTEAFFGQGTRLTVV.

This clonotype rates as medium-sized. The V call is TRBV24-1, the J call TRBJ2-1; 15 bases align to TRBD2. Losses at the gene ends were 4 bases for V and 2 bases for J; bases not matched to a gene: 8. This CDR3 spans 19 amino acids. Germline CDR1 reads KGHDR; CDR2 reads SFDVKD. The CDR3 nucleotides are TGTGCCACCAGTGAACGGACTAGCGGGAGGGCCGGGACCTACAATGAGCAGTTCTTC. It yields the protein CATSERTSGRAGTYNEQFF.

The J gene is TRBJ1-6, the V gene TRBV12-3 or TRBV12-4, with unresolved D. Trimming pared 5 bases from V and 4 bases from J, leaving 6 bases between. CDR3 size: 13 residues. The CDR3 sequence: CASSPVYNSPLHF. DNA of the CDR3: TGTGCCAGCAGTCCCGTTTATAATTCACCCCTCCACTTT.

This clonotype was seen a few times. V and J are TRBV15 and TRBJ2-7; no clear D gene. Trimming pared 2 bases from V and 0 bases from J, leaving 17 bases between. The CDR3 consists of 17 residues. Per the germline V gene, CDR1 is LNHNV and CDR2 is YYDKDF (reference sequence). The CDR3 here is CATSRPPGRQSSYEQYF. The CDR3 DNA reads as TGTGCCACCAGCAGACCACCCGGACGGCAAAGCTCCTACGAGCAGTACTTC. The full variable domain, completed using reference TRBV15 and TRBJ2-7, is DAMVIQNPRYQVTQFGKPVTLSCSQTLNHNVMYWYQQKSSQAPKLLFHYYDKDFNNEADTPDNFQSRRPNTSFCFLDIRSPGLGDTAMYLCATSRPPGRQSSYEQYFGPGTRLTVT.

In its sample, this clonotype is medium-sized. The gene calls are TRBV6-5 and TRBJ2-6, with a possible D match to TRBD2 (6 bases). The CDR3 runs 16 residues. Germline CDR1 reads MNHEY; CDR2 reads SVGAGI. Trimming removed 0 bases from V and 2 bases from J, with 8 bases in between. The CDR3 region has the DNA TGTGCCAGCAGTTACTCCGGGAGTACTGGGGCCAACGTCCTGACTTTC. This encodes CASSYSGSTGANVLTF.

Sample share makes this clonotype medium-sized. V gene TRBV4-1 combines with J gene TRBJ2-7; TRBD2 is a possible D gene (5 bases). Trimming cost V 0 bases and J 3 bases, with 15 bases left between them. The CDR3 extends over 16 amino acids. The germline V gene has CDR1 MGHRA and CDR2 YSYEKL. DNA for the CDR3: TGCGCCAGCAGCCAAGATAGGGCTAGCTGGAACTACGAGCAGTACTTC. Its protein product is CASSQDRASWNYEQYF.